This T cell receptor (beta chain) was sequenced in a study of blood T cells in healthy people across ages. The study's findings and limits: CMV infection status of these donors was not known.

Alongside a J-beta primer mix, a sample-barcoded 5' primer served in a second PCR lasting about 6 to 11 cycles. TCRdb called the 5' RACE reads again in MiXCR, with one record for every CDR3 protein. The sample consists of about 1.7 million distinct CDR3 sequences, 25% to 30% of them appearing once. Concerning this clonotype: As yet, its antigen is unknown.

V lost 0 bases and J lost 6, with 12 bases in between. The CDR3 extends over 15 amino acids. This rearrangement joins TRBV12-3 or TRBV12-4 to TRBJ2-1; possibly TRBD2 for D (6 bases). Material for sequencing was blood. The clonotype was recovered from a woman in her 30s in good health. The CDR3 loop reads CASSLAGAGANEQFF. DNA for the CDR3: TGTGCCAGCAGTTTAGCCGGAGCGGGTGCCAATGAGCAGTTCTTC.